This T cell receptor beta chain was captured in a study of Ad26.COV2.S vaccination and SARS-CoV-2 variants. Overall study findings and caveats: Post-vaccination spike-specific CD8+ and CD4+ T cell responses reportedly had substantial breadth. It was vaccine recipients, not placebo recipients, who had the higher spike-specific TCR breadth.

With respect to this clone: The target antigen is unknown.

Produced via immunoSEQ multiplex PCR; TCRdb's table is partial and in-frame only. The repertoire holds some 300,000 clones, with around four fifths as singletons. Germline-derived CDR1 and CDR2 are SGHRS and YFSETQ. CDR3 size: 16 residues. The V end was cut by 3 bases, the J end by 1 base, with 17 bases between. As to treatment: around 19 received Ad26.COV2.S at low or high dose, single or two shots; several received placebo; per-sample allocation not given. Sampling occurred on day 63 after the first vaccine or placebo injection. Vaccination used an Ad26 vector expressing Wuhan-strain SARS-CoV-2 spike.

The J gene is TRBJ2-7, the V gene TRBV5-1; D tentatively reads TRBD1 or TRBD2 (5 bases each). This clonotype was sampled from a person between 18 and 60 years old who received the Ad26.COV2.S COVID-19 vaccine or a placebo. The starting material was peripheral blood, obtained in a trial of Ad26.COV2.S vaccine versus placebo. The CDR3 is CASSSTAGSASYEQYF. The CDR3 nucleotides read TGCGCCAGCAGCTCCACAGCAGGGAGCGCTTCCTACGAGCAGTACTTC.